The entry below describes one T cell receptor (beta chain). The CDR3 sequence is 16 residues long. V lost 5 bases and J lost 4; bases outside the gene matches: 4. The data belong to a study of human T cells and chemical hapten exposure. TCRdb fed the RACE reads into MiXCR, producing one record per CDR3 protein. The table shows 75,000 to 90,000 distinct CDR3 sequences, with roughly a tenth occurring only once. Time point denoted: patch test 3, about 24 weeks after DPC sensitization. Described treatment: therapeutic diphenylcyclopropenone sensitization with weekly scalp DPC. The gene calls are TRBV12-3 or TRBV12-4 and TRBJ2-1; the match to TRBD2 covers 14 bases. The material sequenced was whole blood, taken in connection with sensitization to the hapten diphenylcyclopropenone (DPC). The TCR comes from a woman aged 50 to 65 with alopecia areata. Some clones in this sample may be carry-over from other donors' samples. This chain's CDR3 is CASSLWTSGRYNEQFF. The CDR3 bases are TGTGCCAGCAGTCTTTGGACTAGCGGGAGGTACAATGAGCAGTTCTTC.